The 15 T cell receptor beta chains given below trace back to one sample, sequenced in a study of blood T cells in healthy people across ages. Primers used in a second PCR of about 7 to 12 cycles were a sample-barcoded 5' primer and a J-beta primer mix. TCRdb ran MiXCR on the 5' RACE reads and lists one entry per CDR3 protein. Here the sample spans about 1 million distinct CDR3 sequences, about 25% being singletons. This sample was also put to use in a study of T cells of mothers and their children.

Source material: blood. The source of these receptors is a girl aged 2 to 9 in good health.

In DNA, the CDR3 is TGTGCCAGCAGTCTAACCGAGGTGTCTGAGCAGTTCTTC. It yields the protein CASSLTEVSEQFF. J is TRBJ2-5 and V is TRBV27; D call uncertain. The J call may not be correct, given that the DNA end is closer to TRBJ2-1. CDR1 and CDR2 from the germline V gene are MNHEY and SMNVEV (reference sequence). The CDR3 contains 13 residues.

The chain carries TRBV20-1 and TRBJ2-5, with TRBD2 matching over 14 bases. The CDR3 contains 16 residues. After removal of 5 bases from V and 5 bases from J, the junction contained 10 bases not matched to a gene. Germline V gives CDR1 DFQATT, CDR2 SNEGSKA (reference sequence). CDR3 protein: CSAAHATSGGGETQYF. The CDR3 DNA is TGCAGTGCTGCCCACGCGACTAGCGGGGGGGGTGAGACCCAGTACTTC.

This chain joins TRBV20-1 and TRBJ2-1; no definite D call. The CDR3 is 14 amino acids. In germline, CDR1 is DFQATT, CDR2 SNEGSKA (reference sequence). Trimming removed 4 bases from V and 4 bases from J, with 14 bases in between. Here the CDR3 DNA reads TGCAGTGCTATCCAGACCGACCCTTACAATGAGCAGTTCTTC. As protein: CSAIQTDPYNEQFF.

As concerns this clonotype: An end of the junction differs from the germline gene, which may be a read error. The chain links TRBV7-9 to TRBJ2-3; tentative D call: TRBD1 (6 bases). CDR3 size: 17 residues. Per germline, CDR1 SEHNR and CDR2 FQNEAQ (reference sequence). The DNA of the CDR3 is TGTGCCAGCAGATTAGACAGGAGCTTCCCCGTCACAGATACGCAGTATTTT. It yields the protein CASRLDRSFPVTDTQYF.

The J gene is TRBJ2-1, the V gene TRBV24-1, with 9 bases fitting TRBD1. CDR1 is KGHDR and CDR2 is SFDVKD in the germline V gene. With 7 bases clipped from V and 7 bases from J, the junction kept 10 bases outside the gene matches. This CDR3 has 15 residues. DNA for the CDR3: TGTGCCACCAGCGTTCCGGGACAGGGTGGGAATGAGCAGTTCTTC. This sequence encodes CATSVPGQGGNEQFF.

This clonotype was found once. This sequence joins TRBV20-1 and TRBJ2-5; D may be TRBD2 (6 bases). V was shortened by 3 bases and J by 0 bases, with 11 bases between the two germline ends. The CDR3 sequence is 14 residues long. Germline lookup yields CDR1 DFQATT and CDR2 SNEGSKA (reference sequence). Written as DNA, the CDR3 is TGCAGTGCTAGGTTGGGACTGAACCAAGAGACCCAGTACTTC. Its translation: CSARLGLNQETQYF.

Comments on this clonotype: A junction end diverges from the germline sequence, so it may reflect a read error. The chain recombines TRBV7-3 with TRBJ1-4, with unresolved D. The CDR3 is made up of 16 amino acids. The germline gives CDR1 SGHTA, CDR2 FQGTGA. CDR3 sequence reads: CASSQAIFATNEKLFF. In DNA, the CDR3 is TGCGCCAGCAGCCAAGCGATATTTGCAACTAATGAAAAACTGTTTTTT.

This clonotype came up a few times. The chain uses TRBV7-9 and TRBJ2-7; 10 bases agree with TRBD2. The J call is in doubt because the DNA end fits TRBJ2-1 better. This CDR3 comprises 17 residues. Germline V gene data show CDR1 as SEHNR and CDR2 as FQNEAQ (reference sequence). CDR3 sequence: CASSPRLAGVIRNEQFF. The CDR3 DNA reads as TGTGCCAGCAGTCCGCGCCTAGCGGGAGTAATAAGAAATGAGCAGTTCTTC.

V and J are TRBV12-3 or TRBV12-4 and TRBJ2-6, with 7 positions matching TRBD1. J lost 4 bases, V lost 5 bases, and 11 bases had no gene match. The length of the CDR3 is 17 residues. Here the CDR3 DNA reads TGTGCCAGCAGTGAGGACAGGAGTTATACAGGGGCCAACGTCCTGACTTTC. It encodes CASSEDRSYTGANVLTF.

The J gene is TRBJ2-3, the V gene TRBV11-2, with 9 bases fitting TRBD1. Germline CDR1 reads SGHAT; CDR2 reads FQNNGV. The CDR3 contains 17 residues. After removal of 5 bases from V and 2 bases from J, the junction contained 11 bases not matched to a gene. CDR3 sequence: CASSIRPGTGTTDTQYF. DNA for the CDR3: TGTGCCAGCAGCATTCGCCCCGGGACAGGGACCACAGATACGCAGTATTTT.

This chain connects TRBV21-1 to TRBJ2-5; the table's TRBD1 call for D was not verified on the DNA. TRBV21-1 is termed a pseudogene. This CDR3 is built from 18 residues. CDR3 DNA: TGTGCCAGCAGCAAACCTTTTCTTTCGAGGGGCGACAAAGAGGCCCAGTACTTT. Translated, it gives CASSKPFLSRGDKEAQYF.

The chain recombines TRBV5-6 with TRBJ1-4; weak D call: TRBD1 (6 bases). This CDR3 contains 15 residues. The germline V and J ends were trimmed by 2 bases and 10 bases, with 18 bases remaining between them. Germline-derived CDR1 and CDR2 are SGHDT and YYEEEE. CDR3 coding DNA: TGTGCCAGCAGCTTCACGGGACATGCATCCGGAAAACTGTTTTTT. This sequence encodes CASSFTGHASGKLFF.

This clonotype was seen only a few times. The rearrangement joins TRBV5-1 to TRBJ2-5, with D possibly being TRBD2 (7 bases). The CDR3 sequence is 14 residues long. Trimming cost V 3 bases and J 5 bases, with 14 bases left between them. CDR1 is SGHRS and CDR2 is YFSETQ in the germline V gene. CDR3 loop: CASSSTQGGETQYF. The CDR3 DNA reads TGCGCCAGCAGCTCCACACAGGGAGGGGAGACCCAGTACTTC.

The V gene is TRBV27, the J gene TRBJ2-1, with D unclear. The CDR3 has 15 residues. Germline CDR1 reads MNHEY; CDR2 reads SMNVEV (reference sequence). With 4 bases removed from V and 13 bases from J, the gap between germline ends came to 23 bases. Here the CDR3 DNA reads TGTGCCAGCAGTTACGGTGGAATCCCGAGACAAACTCAGTTCTTC. Amino acid sequence: CASSYGGIPRQTQFF.

The CDR3 bases are TGCGCCAGCATCCCCGAAACTCACACCGGGGAGCTGTTTTTT. It codes for CASIPETHTGELFF. V is TRBV4-1 and J is TRBJ2-2; D uncertain. V lost 7 bases to trimming and J lost 3 bases, with 12 bases between them. The CDR3 consists of 14 residues. The germline CDR1 and CDR2 sequences are MGHRA and YSYEKL.